The source of this T cell receptor beta chain is a study of monozygotic twins with inflammatory bowel disease. Findings and caveats of the study: Patient-to-patient differences in immunosuppressive treatment may have added variability to the repertoires.

UMIs containing a 6-nucleotide sample barcode were added via template switching. TCRdb re-called the 5' RACE reads and gives one entry per CDR3 protein, without DNA. Its table lists approximately 85,000 distinct CDR3 sequences. As concerns this clonotype: Its antigen is currently unknown.

The receptor was derived from a human donor with ulcerative colitis or Crohn's disease, or a healthy co-twin of an affected twin (not recorded which). Input material: blood.

This CDR3 reads CASSPARDLNQETQYF. The genes are TRBV12-3 or TRBV12-4 and TRBJ2-5; TCRdb proposes TRBD1, but this gene call is untestable without DNA. The CDR3 contains 16 residues.